A selection of T cell receptor beta chains follows, all from one sample in a study of CD8+ T cells in alopecia areata. Sequenced by immunoSEQ multiplex PCR; TCRdb stores in-frame clones only, minus some. The sample holds 150,000 to 200,000 clones; roughly 60% are singletons and the top ten take about 1.3%. The source material was CD4+ T cells sorted from blood, sampled around week 49, from a patient treated with tofacitinib. These receptors all stem from a human donor with alopecia areata. Both conserved end residues are part of each CDR3. The D gene is left open where the match is weak. Not every row has a clone size; where given, it reads once, few, many or a size class.

>TRBV29-1|NA|TRBJ1-1|NA
CSVGGQMNTEAFF
TGCAGCGTCGGAGGACAGATGAACACTGAAGCTTTCTTT
>TRBV13|NA|TRBJ1-2|TRBD1
CASSSQGNYGYTF
TGTGCCAGCAGCTCACAGGGGAACTATGGCTACACCTTC
>TRBV10-2|NA|TRBJ1-2|NA
CASSRDDGYGYTF
TGCGCCAGCAGCCGGGACGACGGGTATGGCTACACCTTC
>TRBV30|NA|TRBJ2-4|NA
CAVGLAKNIQYF
TGTGCTGTGGGACTGGCCAAAAACATTCAGTACTTC
>TRBV13|NA|TRBJ1-1|NA
CASSLGVSLGTEAFF
TGTGCCAGCAGCTTAGGTGTATCACTGGGCACTGAAGCTTTCTTT
>TRBV30|few|TRBJ1-6|TRBD1
CAWSPPGTGSSSLHF
TGTGCCTGGAGTCCCCCCGGGACAGGGTCTTCTTCCCTCCACTTT
>TRBV5-1|NA|TRBJ2-3|NA
CASSLASPPSDTQYF
TGCGCCAGCAGCTTGGCCAGTCCTCCATCAGATACGCAGTATTTT
>TRBV30|NA|TRBJ1-5|TRBD1
CAWSWAGGYQPQHF
TGTGCCTGGAGTTGGGCAGGGGGCTATCAGCCCCAGCATTTT
>TRBV7-9|NA|TRBJ2-7|TRBD1
CASSPDRDYEQYF
TGTGCCAGCAGCCCCGACAGGGACTACGAGCAGTACTTC
>TRBV30|once|TRBJ2-2|NA
CAWSPGAGELFF
TGTGCCTGGAGTCCCGGGGCCGGGGAGCTGTTTTTT
>TRBV29-1|NA|TRBJ1-2|NA
CSVEASPTIYGYTF
TGCAGCGTTGAGGCCAGCCCCACCATCTATGGCTACACCTTC
>TRBV25-1|NA|TRBJ2-2|NA
CASRRSGELFF
TGTGCCAGTCGGCGGTCCGGGGAGCTGTTTTTT
>TRBV29-1|NA|TRBJ2-7|TRBD2
CSVGAGGDEQYF
TGCAGCGTAGGTGCGGGGGGCGACGAGCAGTACTTC
>TRBV6-5|NA|TRBJ2-1|NA
CASRRDLSSYNEQFF
TGTGCCAGCAGACGGGACCTTAGCTCCTACAATGAGCAGTTCTTC
>TRBV7-2|NA|TRBJ2-7|TRBD1
CASSLVSRGPTSPQYF
TGTGCCAGCAGCTTAGTTTCAAGGGGGCCGACCTCCCCGCAGTACTTC
>TRBV5-1|few|TRBJ1-1|TRBD1
CASSGTGQGNEAFF
TGCGCCAGCAGCGGGACTGGACAGGGGAACGAAGCTTTCTTT
>TRBV30|NA|TRBJ1-1|TRBD1
CAWSRDSYEAFF
TGTGCCTGGAGTCGGGACAGCTATGAAGCTTTCTTT
>TRBV2|NA|TRBJ2-3|NA
CASSADVGAAGTDTQYF
TGTGCCAGCAGTGCCGATGTCGGGGCCGCGGGCACAGATACGCAGTATTTT
>TRBV7-2|few|TRBJ2-7|NA
CASSAIGEQYF
TGTGCCAGCAGCGCCATTGGCGAGCAGTACTTC
>TRBV30|NA|TRBJ2-2|NA
CAWSVGGTGPGELFF
TGTGCCTGGAGTGTAGGTGGAACAGGGCCCGGGGAGCTGTTTTTT
>TRBV27|NA|TRBJ1-1|NA
CASSWSPGGSTEAFF
TGTGCCAGCAGTTGGTCCCCCGGAGGGAGCACTGAAGCTTTCTTT
>TRBV7-2|once|TRBJ2-4|NA
CASSPKDPGIQYF
TGTGCCAGCAGCCCCAAGGACCCGGGCATTCAGTACTTC
>TRBV25-1|NA|TRBJ1-1|NA
CASSAGAGGEAFF
TGTGCCAGCAGCGCTGGGGCGGGAGGTGAAGCTTTCTTT
>TRBV6-5|NA|TRBJ2-1|NA
CATKDTGRNEQFF
TGTGCGACTAAAGACACGGGCCGAAATGAGCAGTTCTTC
>TRBV30|NA|TRBJ2-5|TRBD1
CAWGGQGQETQYF
TGTGCCTGGGGAGGACAGGGGCAAGAGACCCAGTACTTC
>TRBV30|NA|TRBJ1-4|NA
CAWSKARRDVEKLFF
TGTGCCTGGAGTAAGGCGCGCAGGGATGTTGAAAAACTGTTTTTT
>TRBV29-1|few|TRBJ2-1|NA
CSVLRGGSYNEQFF
TGCAGCGTCCTCAGGGGGGGATCCTACAATGAGCAGTTCTTC
>TRBV7-2|NA|TRBJ2-5|NA
CASRRRRQGGETQYF
TGTGCCAGCAGGCGACGCCGACAAGGAGGCGAGACCCAGTACTTC
>TRBV4-3|NA|TRBJ2-1|NA
CASSQDARYNEQFF
TGCGCCAGCAGCCAAGATGCCCGTTACAATGAGCAGTTCTTC
>TRBV29-1|NA|TRBJ2-3|NA
CSVVFADTQYF
TGCAGCGTTGTGTTCGCAGATACGCAGTATTTT
>TRBV27|NA|TRBJ2-3|TRBD2
CASRLAGVTDTQYF
TGTGCCAGCAGGCTAGCGGGGGTCACAGATACGCAGTATTTT
>TRBV25-1|NA|TRBJ1-2|TRBD1
CASSTHQGAGDYGYTF
TGTGCCAGCAGTACTCATCAGGGGGCGGGGGACTATGGCTACACCTTC
>TRBV4-3|NA|TRBJ1-2|NA
CASSQISGADYGYTF
TGCGCCAGCAGCCAAATCTCGGGGGCGGACTATGGCTACACCTTC
>TRBV29-1|few|TRBJ2-1|NA
CQGAEQFF
TGCCAAGGGGCTGAGCAGTTCTTC
>TRBV2|NA|TRBJ1-2|NA
CASTFGEGYTF
TGTGCCAGCACGTTTGGTGAAGGCTACACCTTC
>TRBV29-1|few|TRBJ2-7|NA
CSVEDRGLRGYEQYF
TGCAGCGTTGAAGATCGGGGGCTTCGGGGTTACGAGCAGTACTTC
>TRBV7-3|NA|TRBJ1-1|NA
CASSPTLNTEAFF
TGTGCCAGCAGCCCAACATTGAACACTGAAGCTTTCTTT
>TRBV4-3|NA|TRBJ1-5|NA
CASSQDGVDQPQHF
TGCGCCAGCAGCCAAGATGGTGTTGATCAGCCCCAGCATTTT
>TRBV27|NA|TRBJ1-1|TRBD1
CASSPRQGGTEAFF
TGTGCCAGCAGTCCTCGACAGGGTGGTACTGAAGCTTTCTTT
>TRBV29-1|few|TRBJ2-5|TRBD2
CSVDSGGEKTQYF
TGCAGCGTTGATTCGGGGGGAGAGAAGACCCAGTACTTC
>TRBV15|NA|TRBJ1-2|TRBD1
CATSSQGTERRNGYTF
TGTGCCACCAGCAGCCAAGGGACAGAAAGACGTAATGGCTACACCTTC
>TRBV6-1|NA|TRBJ1-5|NA
CASSERTGTYSNQPQHF
TGTGCCAGCAGTGAACGCACAGGGACATATAGCAATCAGCCCCAGCATTTT
>TRBV5-1|NA|TRBJ2-7|NA
CASSLGNGAYEQYF
TGCGCCAGCAGCTTAGGCAACGGGGCCTATGAGCAGTACTTC
>TRBV29-1|NA|TRBJ1-5|TRBD1
CSVGDRKDQPQHF
TGCAGCGTGGGGGACAGAAAGGATCAGCCCCAGCATTTT
>TRBV9|NA|TRBJ2-3|NA
CASSVESFGTDTQYF
TGTGCCAGCAGCGTAGAGTCCTTCGGCACAGATACGCAGTATTTT
>TRBV30|few|TRBJ2-7|NA
CAWSATVGLPSSEQYF
TGTGCCTGGAGTGCGACTGTTGGGTTACCAAGTAGCGAGCAGTACTTC